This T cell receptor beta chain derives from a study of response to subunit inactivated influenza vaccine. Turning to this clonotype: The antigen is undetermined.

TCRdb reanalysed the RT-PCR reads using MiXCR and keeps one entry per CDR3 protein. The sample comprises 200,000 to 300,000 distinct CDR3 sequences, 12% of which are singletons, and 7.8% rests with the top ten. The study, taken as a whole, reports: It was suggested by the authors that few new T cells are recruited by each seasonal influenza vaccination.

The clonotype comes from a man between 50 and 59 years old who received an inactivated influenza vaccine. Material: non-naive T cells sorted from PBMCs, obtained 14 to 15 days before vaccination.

The CDR3 spells CASSLKGTSSWGTDTQYF. Here the CDR3 DNA reads TGCGCCAGCAGCTTAAAGGGGACTAGCAGTTGGGGCACAGATACGCAGTATTTT. V is TRBV5-1 and J is TRBJ2-3, with TRBD2 matching over 9 bases. The ends lost 2 bases at V and 1 base at J; junction bases unmatched: 11. Germline CDR1 and CDR2: SGHRS and YFSETQ. CDR3 length: 18 residues.